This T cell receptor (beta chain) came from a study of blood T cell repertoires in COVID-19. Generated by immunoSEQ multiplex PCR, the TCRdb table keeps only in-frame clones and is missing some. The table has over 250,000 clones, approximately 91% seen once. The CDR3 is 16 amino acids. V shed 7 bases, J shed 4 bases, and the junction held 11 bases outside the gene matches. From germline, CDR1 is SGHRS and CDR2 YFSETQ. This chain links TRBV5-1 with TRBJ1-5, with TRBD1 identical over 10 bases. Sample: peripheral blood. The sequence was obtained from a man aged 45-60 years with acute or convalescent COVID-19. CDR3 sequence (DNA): TGCGCCAGCGGGTCAAAAAAGGGACAGGGGAATCAGCCCCAGCATTTT. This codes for CASGSKKGQGNQPQHF.